A single sample is the source of the 5 T cell receptor beta chains below, sequenced in a study of shared clonotypes between healthy human individuals. Here immunoSEQ multiplex PCR was the method, and the copy in TCRdb shows in-frame clones only, minus some. The sample holds some 1,400,000 clones, roughly 96% seen once. Sequencing was performed on naive CD4+ T cells sorted from blood. Subset noted: CD45RA+ positively selected. These TCRs come from a man younger than 40 in good health.

The chain combines TRBV27 with TRBJ1-5, with D possibly matching TRBD1 (6 bases). With 6 bases removed from V and 4 bases from J, the gap between germline ends came to 16 bases. The CDR3 has 15 residues. Germline V lookup: CDR1 MNHEY, CDR2 SMNVEV (reference sequence). Here the CDR3 reads CASSTTGSRNQPQHF. The DNA for the CDR3 is TGTGCCAGCAGCACGACAGGATCACGAAATCAGCCCCAGCATTTT.

This clone was seen only once. The rearrangement joins TRBV11-2 to TRBJ2-1; D uncertain. The V gene lost 1 base and the J gene lost 3 bases, with 7 bases spanning the gap. The CDR3 length is 14 residues. Germline V lookup: CDR1 SGHAT, CDR2 FQNNGV. CDR3 nucleotides: TGTGCCAGCAGCTTAGCACAGAACTACAATGAGCAGTTCTTC. Protein: CASSLAQNYNEQFF.

The chain recombines TRBV7-2 with TRBJ2-1; either TRBD1 or TRBD2 may supply D (5 bases each). Germline assignment: CDR1 SGHTA and CDR2 FQGNSA. This CDR3 contains 13 residues. The ends were cut back, 5 bases at V and 3 bases at J, with 8 bases in the middle. CDR3: CASSPGRYNEQFF. The DNA for the CDR3 is TGTGCCAGCAGCCCGGGACGCTACAATGAGCAGTTCTTC.

This rearrangement joins TRBV7-2 to TRBJ2-7, with 11 bases that match TRBD2. Germline V gives CDR1 SGHTA, CDR2 FQGNSA. V dropped 2 bases and J dropped 6; count of bases not matched to a gene: 6. The CDR3 length is 15 residues. CDR3 bases: TGTGCCAGCAGCTTACTAACTAGCGGGAGCAGCGAGCAGTACTTC. Translated: CASSLLTSGSSEQYF.

V and J are TRBV18 and TRBJ2-1; TRBD1 matches 8 bases. CDR1 is KGHSH, CDR2 LQKENI, per germline. V lost 3 bases and J lost 10; bases outside the gene matches: 8. The CDR3 length is 14 residues. CDR3 bases: TGTGCCAGCTCACCCCGAATTGACAGGGGAGAGCAGTTCTTC. Translated: CASSPRIDRGEQFF.